These T cell receptor beta chains were read from a single sample in a study of blood T cell repertoires in COVID-19. The assay was immunoSEQ multiplex PCR, and TCRdb's table has in-frame clones only and misses some. The sample lists fewer than 200,000 clones; approximately 83% were seen once. The source material was peripheral blood. The origin of the receptors is a man aged 45-60 years with active or convalescent COVID-19. CDR3s include the opening cysteine and the closing phenylalanine or tryptophan. D genes are given only for firm matches. A clone size is listed for some rows: how often the clone was seen (once, few, many), or a class if it is expanded.

TRBV3-1/TRBV3-2	TRBD2	TRBJ2-3	.	CASSQDPSGRTDTQYF
TRBV6-1	.	TRBJ2-3	.	CASSEEILGGASTDTQYF
TRBV4-1	.	TRBJ2-3	once	CASSQDLGRRTDTQYF
TRBV2	TRBD2	TRBJ2-5	.	CASRRLAGDQETQYF
TRBV29-1	.	TRBJ1-1	few	CSGKQGIDTEAFF
TRBV19	TRBD1	TRBJ1-1	.	CASSPLATGRDTEAFF
TRBV29-1	.	TRBJ2-1	.	CSVGFGNEQFF
TRBV29-1	TRBD2	TRBJ2-2	.	CSVEGDRGTSGRFTGELFF
TRBV7-9	.	TRBJ1-1	.	CASRITGNTEAFF
TRBV27	TRBD1	TRBJ2-2	once	CASSWNRGGELFF
TRBV19	.	TRBJ1-4	.	CASSMASTTNEKLFF
TRBV19	.	TRBJ2-7	.	CASKGGPSYEQYF
TRBV6-4	.	TRBJ1-2	.	CASSPRGGESYGYTF
TRBV4-3	TRBD2	TRBJ2-5	.	CASSATSGGLQETQYF
TRBV11-2	.	TRBJ1-2	.	CASSNLDTYGYTF
TRBV5-1	TRBD1	TRBJ2-7	.	CASTPTTAGGAQYF
TRBV9	.	TRBJ2-7	.	CASSPGPGGQKRYEQYF
TRBV6-1	.	TRBJ1-2	once	CASSETKNYGYTF
TRBV7-9	TRBD2	TRBJ2-5	once	CASSLAGTSGTETQYF
TRBV6-2/TRBV6-3	.	TRBJ1-6	.	CASSPQTGSSYNSPLHF
TRBV3-1/TRBV3-2	.	TRBJ1-2	.	CASSQLAGTIYGYTF
TRBV24-1	TRBD1	TRBJ1-2	.	CATSDPRTGFGYTF
TRBV7-2	TRBD1	TRBJ1-3	.	CASRLQGAKGNTIYF
TRBV5-6	.	TRBJ2-5	.	CASSLRWGGNPGETQYF
TRBV11-3	TRBD2	TRBJ2-5	.	CASSLGGTRETQYF
TRBV11-2	TRBD1	TRBJ2-2	.	CASSWGTGGSGELFF